This T cell receptor beta chain was retrieved from a study of T cells in Graves' hyperthyroidism and ophthalmopathy. Study results and caveats: Researchers report that a 13 V-J model separated ophthalmopathy from stable hyperthyroidism.

The study enrolled patients aged 18 to 65 with newly diagnosed hyperthyroidism of under 2 months' duration. The TCR beta CDR3 regions underwent amplification using RNA transcripts as the source. The TCR CDR3 was amplified in a first-round RT-PCR using the HTBI primer set. TCRdb passed the multiplex PCR reads through MiXCR, listing each CDR3 protein once. This repertoire shows more than 150,000 distinct CDR3 sequences, approximately 15% found once; its top ten account for roughly 30%. V trimming: 5 bases; J trimming: 7 bases; junction bases outside the gene matches: 7. CDR1 and CDR2 (germline): SGHVS, FQNEAQ. This CDR3 is built from 14 residues. This clonotype was picked up a small number of times. Antigen specificity is unknown.

The sequence was collected from a woman aged 50 to 65 with Graves' hyperthyroidism. The chain employs TRBV7-8 and TRBJ1-2, with 10 nucleotides matching TRBD1. Sequencing input: blood. CDR3 nucleotide sequence: TGTGCCAGCAGCGACCCGGGACAGGGGATTGGCTACACCTTC. Translation gives CASSDPGQGIGYTF.